One sample yielded the 27 T cell receptor beta chains listed below, sequenced in a study of blood T cell repertoires in COVID-19. Assay used: immunoSEQ multiplex PCR; TCRdb lists only in-frame clones, some missing. The profile covers 150,000 to 200,000 clones, with 70% to 90% appearing a single time and more than 6.5% taken by the ten largest. Input material: peripheral blood. The receptors derive from a woman at least 80 years old in a cohort sampled during active or convalescent COVID-19.

V gene TRBV7-9 combines with J gene TRBJ1-2; D perhaps matches TRBD1 (6 bases). The CDR3 consists of 14 residues. Germline values: CDR1 SEHNR, CDR2 FQNEAQ (reference sequence). Trimming removed 5 bases from V and 5 bases from J, with 15 bases in between. The CDR3 bases are TGTGCCAGCAGCCCCCCGGACAGTGGTTATGGCTACACCTTC. Amino acids: CASSPPDSGYGYTF. Using reference TRBV7-9 and TRBJ1-2 for the parts outside the CDR3, the full variable domain is DTGVSQNPRHKITKRGQNVTFRCDPISEHNRLYWYRQTLGQGPEFLTYFQNEAQLEKSRLLSDRFSAERPKGSFSTLEIQRTEQGDSAMYLCASSPPDSGYGYTFGSGTRLTVV.

Only one count was recorded for this clone. V is TRBV5-1 and J is TRBJ1-2; D may be TRBD1 (5 bases). CDR1 is SGHRS and CDR2 is YFSETQ in the germline V gene. The CDR3 covers 14 residues. Trimming removed 0 bases from V and 3 bases from J, with 9 bases in between. The CDR3 nucleotides are TGCGCCAGCAGCTTGGTGGACACCGACTATGGCTACACCTTC. It is translated as CASSLVDTDYGYTF.

J is TRBJ2-7 and V is TRBV4-3; 7 bases agree with TRBD1. CDR1 and CDR2 from the germline V gene are LGHNA and YSLEER. The CDR3 sequence is 15 residues long. Trimming cost V 0 bases and J 2 bases; bases outside gene matches: 4. The chain's CDR3 is CASSQDKGAPYEQYF. CDR3 in DNA: TGCGCCAGCAGCCAAGATAAGGGGGCCCCCTACGAGCAGTACTTC.

A few counts support this clone. This chain links TRBV4-3 with TRBJ2-5; D is perhaps TRBD2 (7 bases). The CDR3 is 17 residues long. Trimming left V 0 bases short and J 4 bases short, with 18 bases between. Germline CDR1 LGHNA, CDR2 YSLEER. Here the CDR3 DNA reads TGCGCCAGCAGCCAAGATCGGCGGCGGGGGCCCGGAGAGACCCAGTACTTC. Translation gives CASSQDRRRGPGETQYF.

Remarks on this clone: Other DNA sequences in the same sample also yield this CDR3. The chain uses TRBV19 and TRBJ2-2, with D perhaps matching TRBD2 (5 bases). Germline V lookup: CDR1 LNHDA, CDR2 SQIVND (reference sequence). The CDR3 is 14 amino acids. Trimming cost V 8 bases and J 2 bases, with 12 bases left between them. The CDR3 bases are TGTGCCAGTCTCATTCCGGGAAACACCGGGGAGCTGTTTTTT. Translated: CASLIPGNTGELFF.

V and J are TRBV5-1 and TRBJ1-4; 9 bases are shared with TRBD1. This CDR3 has 13 residues. J lost 5 bases, V lost 6 bases, and 2 bases had no gene match. From germline, CDR1 is SGHRS and CDR2 YFSETQ. CDR3 nucleotide sequence: TGCGCCAGCATGGGACAGGGCAATGAAAAACTGTTTTTT. The encoded protein is CASMGQGNEKLFF.

The chain recombines TRBV11-3 with TRBJ2-3; 7 bases are a match to TRBD1. There are 15 residues in the CDR3. The J segment lost 1 base and the V segment lost 5 bases, leaving 6 bases of the junction unmatched. Germline V gene data show CDR1 as SGHNT and CDR2 as YENEEA. The CDR3 protein is CASSPDRFGTDTQYF. The CDR3 region has the DNA TGTGCCAGCAGCCCGGACAGGTTTGGCACAGATACGCAGTATTTT. Using reference TRBV11-3 and TRBJ2-3 for the parts outside the CDR3, the full variable domain is EAGVVQSPRYKIIEKKQPVAFWCNPISGHNTLYWYLQNLGQGPELLIRYENEEAVDDSQLPKDRFSAERLKGVDSTLKIQPAELGDSAVYLCASSPDRFGTDTQYFGPGTRLTVL.

This CDR3 reads CASNDQGALGEKLFF. CDR3 bases: TGTGCCAGCAACGACCAGGGGGCGCTTGGGGAAAAACTGTTTTTT. The chain recombines TRBV2 with TRBJ1-4, with 8 bases identical to TRBD1. J was trimmed by 8 bases and V by 7 bases; bases with no gene match: 12. Germline-derived CDR1 and CDR2 are SNHLY and FYNNEI. The CDR3 is 15 residues long.

The rearrangement joins TRBV19 to TRBJ1-2; D is undetermined. Trimming cost V 7 bases and J 5 bases, with 8 bases left between them. There are 11 residues in the CDR3. The V gene's germline CDR1 is LNHDA and CDR2 SQIVND (reference sequence). The CDR3 region has the DNA TGTGCCAGTACCGGAGGATATGGCTACACCTTC. Translation: CASTGGYGYTF.

This clone was seen more than once but under ten times. The rearrangement joins TRBV6-2 or TRBV6-3 to TRBJ1-2; no clear D gene. Germline V CDR1 and CDR2: MNHEY, SVGEGT. The CDR3 contains 13 residues. V was pared by 6 bases and J by 3 bases, with 11 bases between. CDR3 sequence reads: CASSSGGYYGYTF. The CDR3 bases are TGTGCCAGCAGCTCGGGAGGTTACTATGGCTACACCTTC.

V and J are TRBV7-2 and TRBJ2-7; unclear D gene. This CDR3 has 13 residues. V was pared by 1 base and J by 6 bases, with 10 bases between. Germline CDR1 is SGHTA and CDR2 is FQGNSA. The CDR3 sequence: CASSLGEAVEQYF. The CDR3 nucleotides are TGTGCCAGCAGCTTAGGTGAGGCTGTCGAGCAGTACTTC.

A few counts support this clone. This sequence joins TRBV11-2 and TRBJ2-7, with D unresolved. From germline, CDR1 is SGHAT and CDR2 FQNNGV. Trimming took off 5 bases at V and 6 bases at J, with 11 bases between the two ends. The CDR3 is 12 amino acids. Here the CDR3 DNA reads TGTGCCAGCAGCCTGACTGATCGCGAGCAGTACTTC. Translating it yields CASSLTDREQYF.

The J gene is TRBJ1-1, the V gene TRBV12-3 or TRBV12-4; D gene ambiguous. V lost 7 bases and J lost 8, with 17 bases in between. The CDR3 is made up of 13 amino acids. The CDR3 region is CASTPMLGGEAFF. In DNA form, the CDR3 reads TGTGCCAGCACCCCTATGTTAGGAGGAGAAGCTTTCTTT.

The chain is built from TRBV18 and TRBJ2-2; D remains unclear. Trimming cost V 3 bases and J 0 bases, with 8 bases left between them. This CDR3 is built from 15 residues. Germline assignment: CDR1 KGHSH and CDR2 LQKENI. This CDR3 is CASSPARTNTGELFF. CDR3 in DNA: TGTGCCAGCTCACCCGCCAGAACGAACACCGGGGAGCTGTTTTTT.

This clone was counted a single time. The V call is TRBV19, the J call TRBJ2-1, with D tentatively TRBD1 (5 bases). Trimming removed 1 base from V and 0 bases from J, with 7 bases in between. Germline V CDR1 and CDR2: LNHDA, SQIVND (reference sequence). This CDR3 is built from 15 residues. CDR3: CASSIGQSSYNEQFF. CDR3 sequence (DNA): TGTGCCAGTAGTATAGGACAGAGCTCCTACAATGAGCAGTTCTTC.

The rearrangement links TRBV4-3 to TRBJ1-4; D unclear. V lost 4 bases to trimming and J lost 8 bases, with 17 bases between them. The CDR3 has 15 residues. Germline CDR1 is LGHNA and CDR2 is YSLEER. CDR3: CASSPGPRVGEKLFF. CDR3 nucleotides: TGCGCCAGCAGCCCCGGACCGCGGGTAGGCGAAAAACTGTTTTTT.

The rearrangement links TRBV15 to TRBJ2-1; TRBD2 aligns across 10 bases. Germline assignment: CDR1 LNHNV and CDR2 YYDKDF (reference sequence). The J segment lost 8 bases and the V segment lost 8 bases, leaving 18 bases of the junction unmatched. The CDR3 runs 17 residues. The CDR3 nucleotides read TGTGCCACCCCTTTCTCAGCGGCAGCGGGAGGGCCCGATGAGCAGTTCTTC. Translating it yields CATPFSAAAGGPDEQFF. The complete variable domain, with remaining parts taken from reference TRBV15 and TRBJ2-1, reads DAMVIQNPRYQVTQFGKPVTLSCSQTLNHNVMYWYQQKSSQAPKLLFHYYDKDFNNEADTPDNFQSRRPNTSFCFLDIRSPGLGDTAMYLCATPFSAAAGGPDEQFFGPGTRLTVL.

The chain couples TRBV19 to TRBJ1-5, with D hard to call. The CDR3 contains 13 residues. Per germline, CDR1 LNHDA and CDR2 SQIVND (reference sequence). Trimming pared 5 bases from V and 6 bases from J, leaving 11 bases between. The CDR3 here is CASSEVPSQPQHF. The CDR3 nucleotides read TGTGCCAGTAGTGAGGTACCCAGTCAGCCCCAGCATTTT.

The chain employs TRBV14 and TRBJ1-1; D may be TRBD1 (6 bases). The CDR3 loop spans 15 amino acids. Germline CDR1 reads SGHDN; CDR2 reads FVKESK. V lost 2 bases and J 2 bases, leaving 12 bases between the germline ends. CDR3 DNA: TGTGCCAGCAGCCAAAGAGACAGGAGTAACACTGAAGCTTTCTTT. It translates to CASSQRDRSNTEAFF.

This clone was found a few times. The chain joins TRBV6-2 or TRBV6-3 to TRBJ2-1; tentative D call: TRBD1 (5 bases). Germline V CDR1 and CDR2: MNHEY, SVGEGT. V lost 2 bases and J 2 bases, leaving 13 bases between the germline ends. CDR3 length: 16 amino acids. This CDR3 reads CASSYGAFTTYNEQFF. CDR3 coding DNA: TGTGCCAGCAGTTACGGGGCCTTTACCACCTACAATGAGCAGTTCTTC.

The J gene is TRBJ1-3, the V gene TRBV27; D is undetermined. Germline V gene lookup returns CDR1 MNHEY and CDR2 SMNVEV (reference sequence). This CDR3 comprises 16 residues. The V and J ends lost 0 bases and 0 bases respectively, with 9 bases between them. The CDR3 sequence is CASSLSARPSGNTIYF. The DNA for the CDR3 is TGTGCCAGCAGTTTATCTGCCAGGCCCTCTGGAAACACCATATATTTT.

This clone was picked up a small number of times. The genes are TRBV27 and TRBJ1-6, with D possibly matching TRBD1 (5 bases). V was trimmed by 1 base and J by 1 base, leaving 17 bases between them. This CDR3 region has 19 residues. Germline assignment: CDR1 MNHEY and CDR2 SMNVEV (reference sequence). CDR3 protein: CASSLWFRAQRSYNSPLHF. As DNA, the CDR3 is TGTGCCAGCAGTTTATGGTTCAGGGCCCAGAGGTCCTATAATTCACCCCTCCACTTT.

Only a few counts were recorded for this clone. J is TRBJ2-5 and V is TRBV5-6, with 7 bases aligning to TRBD1. The germline V gene encodes CDR1 SGHDT and CDR2 YYEEEE. V shed 6 bases, J shed 5 bases, and the junction held 13 bases outside the gene matches. CDR3 length: 15 amino acids. CDR3: CASTGTVGRRETQYF. For the CDR3, the DNA is TGTGCCAGCACCGGGACAGTGGGTCGGCGGGAGACCCAGTACTTC. Together with reference TRBV5-6 and TRBJ2-5, the CDR3 gives the full variable domain: DAGVTQSPTHLIKTRGQQVTLRCSPKSGHDTVSWYQQALGQGPQFIFQYYEEEERQRGNFPDRFSGHQFPNYSSELNVNALLLGDSALYLCASTGTVGRRETQYFGPGTRLLVL.

The chain joins TRBV19 to TRBJ1-6; TRBD1 matches at 11 bases. The CDR3 spans 14 residues. Germline V gene sequence: CDR1 LNHDA, CDR2 SQIVND (reference sequence). The ends lost 6 bases at V and 10 bases at J; junction bases unmatched: 5. This CDR3 is CASRDRGLGSPLHF. In nucleotides, the CDR3 is TGTGCCAGTAGGGACAGGGGGCTGGGGTCACCCCTCCACTTT. The whole variable domain, remainder taken from reference TRBV19 and TRBJ1-6, is DGGITQSPKYLFRKEGQNVTLSCEQNLNHDAMYWYRQDPGQGLRLIYYSQIVNDFQKGDIAEGYSVSREKKESFPLTVTSAQKNPTAFYLCASRDRGLGSPLHFGNGTRLTVT.

The chain is built from TRBV7-9 and TRBJ2-7; TRBD2 aligns across 10 bases. Germline CDR1 is SEHNR and CDR2 is FQNEAQ (reference sequence). The CDR3 is made up of 15 amino acids. The trim removed 2 bases at V and 3 bases at J, leaving 4 bases unmatched. The CDR3 sequence is CASSLLAGEIYEQYF. CDR3 bases: TGTGCCAGCAGCTTACTAGCGGGGGAAATCTACGAGCAGTACTTC.

The chain employs TRBV5-8 and TRBJ2-1, with 8 bases fitting TRBD1. CDR1 and CDR2 (germline): SGHTS, YDEGEE. CDR3 length equals 17 residues. The trim removed 0 bases at V and 2 bases at J, leaving 7 bases unmatched. The CDR3 protein is CASSLVGQGQAYNEQFF. CDR3 nucleotide sequence: TGTGCCAGCAGCTTGGTAGGGCAGGGACAGGCCTACAATGAGCAGTTCTTC.

The chain combines TRBV20-1 with TRBJ2-3, with 8 bases aligning to TRBD2. V dropped 3 bases and J dropped 6; count of bases not matched to a gene: 14. The CDR3 spans 16 residues. CDR1 and CDR2 from the germline V gene are DFQATT and SNEGSKA (reference sequence). CDR3 residues: CSASRQRGPPGDTQYF. The CDR3 region has the DNA TGCAGTGCTAGTAGGCAGCGGGGGCCCCCCGGGGATACGCAGTATTTT.